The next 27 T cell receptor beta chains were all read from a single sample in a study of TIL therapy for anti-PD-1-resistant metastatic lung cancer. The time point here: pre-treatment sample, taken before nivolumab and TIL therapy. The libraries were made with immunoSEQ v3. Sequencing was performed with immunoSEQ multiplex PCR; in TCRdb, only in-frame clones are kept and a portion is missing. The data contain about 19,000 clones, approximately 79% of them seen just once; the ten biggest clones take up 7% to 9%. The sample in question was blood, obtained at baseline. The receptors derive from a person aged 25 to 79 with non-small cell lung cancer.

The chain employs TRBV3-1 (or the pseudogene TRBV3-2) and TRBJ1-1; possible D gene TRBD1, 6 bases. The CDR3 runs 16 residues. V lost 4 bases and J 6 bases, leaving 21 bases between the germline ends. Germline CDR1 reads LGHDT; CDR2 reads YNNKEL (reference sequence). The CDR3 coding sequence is TGTGCCAGCAGCCCCTACCGGGGGACAACGGGCGCTGAAGCTTTCTTT. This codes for CASSPYRGTTGAEAFF.

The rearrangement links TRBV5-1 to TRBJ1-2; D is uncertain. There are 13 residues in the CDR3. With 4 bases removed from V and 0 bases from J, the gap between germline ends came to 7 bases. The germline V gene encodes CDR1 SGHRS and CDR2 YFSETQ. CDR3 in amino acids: CASSTVSNYGYTF. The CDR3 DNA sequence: TGCGCCAGCAGCACGGTCTCTAACTATGGCTACACCTTC.

CDR3 amino acids: CASSLASAGGMNTEAFF. CDR3 DNA sequence: TGTGCCAGCAGCTTAGCGTCAGCAGGGGGCATGAACACTGAAGCTTTCTTT. The rearrangement uses TRBV7-2 and TRBJ1-1, with 8 positions matching TRBD1. This CDR3 spans 17 amino acids. Germline V gene lookup returns CDR1 SGHTA and CDR2 FQGNSA. V lost 0 bases to trimming and J lost 0 bases; unmatched junction nucleotides: 6.

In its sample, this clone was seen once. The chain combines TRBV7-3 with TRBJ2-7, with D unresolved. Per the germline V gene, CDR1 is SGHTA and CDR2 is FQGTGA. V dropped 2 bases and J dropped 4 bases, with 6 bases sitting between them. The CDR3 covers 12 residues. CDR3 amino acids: CASSLPGYEQYF. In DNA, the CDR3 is TGTGCCAGCAGCTTACCCGGTTACGAGCAGTACTTC.

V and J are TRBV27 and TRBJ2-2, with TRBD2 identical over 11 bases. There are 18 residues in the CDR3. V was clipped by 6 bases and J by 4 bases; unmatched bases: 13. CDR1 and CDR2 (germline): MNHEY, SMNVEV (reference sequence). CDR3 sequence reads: CASRSGLAGGQGTGELFF. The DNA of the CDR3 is TGTGCCAGCAGGTCCGGGCTAGCGGGGGGCCAGGGCACCGGGGAGCTGTTTTTT.

The CDR3 coding sequence is TGTGCCAGCAGCTTAGCGGAGGGGGGGTTCACAGATACGCAGTATTTT. Its protein product is CASSLAEGGFTDTQYF. The rearrangement joins TRBV7-9 to TRBJ2-3; perhaps TRBD2 as D (7 bases). CDR3 length: 16 amino acids. V shed 0 bases and J shed 2 bases, with 12 bases lying between them. Per the germline V gene, CDR1 is SEHNR and CDR2 is FQNEAQ (reference sequence).

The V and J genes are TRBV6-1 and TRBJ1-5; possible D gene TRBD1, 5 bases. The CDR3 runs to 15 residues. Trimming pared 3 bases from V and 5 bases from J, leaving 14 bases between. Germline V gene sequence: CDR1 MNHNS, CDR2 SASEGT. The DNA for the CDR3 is TGTGCCAGCAGTGAGATCCAGCAGGGTGATCAGCCCCAGCATTTT. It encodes CASSEIQQGDQPQHF.

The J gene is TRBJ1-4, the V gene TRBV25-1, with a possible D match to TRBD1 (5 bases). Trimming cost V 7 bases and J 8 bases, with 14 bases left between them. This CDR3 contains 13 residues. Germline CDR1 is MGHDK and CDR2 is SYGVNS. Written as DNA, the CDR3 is TGTGCCAGCACTGTCAGGGAGGGCGAAAAACTGTTTTTT. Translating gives CASTVREGEKLFF.

In DNA form, the CDR3 reads TGTGCCAGCAGCTCGATCAGGGACACTGAAGCTTTCTTT. Translation gives CASSSIRDTEAFF. The gene calls are TRBV7-2 and TRBJ1-1; TRBD1 might be the D (5 bases). Deletions cut 4 bases from V and 3 bases from J, with 9 bases between. CDR1 is SGHTA and CDR2 is FQGNSA in the germline V gene. The CDR3 extends over 13 amino acids.

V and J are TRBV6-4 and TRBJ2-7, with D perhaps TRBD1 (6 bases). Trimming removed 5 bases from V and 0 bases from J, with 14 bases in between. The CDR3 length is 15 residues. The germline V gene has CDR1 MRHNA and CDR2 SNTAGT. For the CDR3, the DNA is TGTGCCAGCAGTCACCTTCAGACAGGCTCCTACGAGCAGTACTTC. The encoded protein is CASSHLQTGSYEQYF.

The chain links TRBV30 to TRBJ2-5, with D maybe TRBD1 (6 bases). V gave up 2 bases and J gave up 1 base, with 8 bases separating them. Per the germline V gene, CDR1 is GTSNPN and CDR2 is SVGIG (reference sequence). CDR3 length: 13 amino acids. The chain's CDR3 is CAWSLGGQETQYF. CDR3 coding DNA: TGTGCCTGGAGTCTAGGGGGCCAAGAGACCCAGTACTTC. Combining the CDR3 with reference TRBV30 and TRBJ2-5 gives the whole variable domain SQTIHQWPATLVQPVGSPLSLECTVEGTSNPNLYWYRQAAGRGLQLLFYSVGIGQISSEVPQNLSASRPQDRQFILSSKKLLLSDSGFYLCAWSLGGQETQYFGPGTRLLVL.

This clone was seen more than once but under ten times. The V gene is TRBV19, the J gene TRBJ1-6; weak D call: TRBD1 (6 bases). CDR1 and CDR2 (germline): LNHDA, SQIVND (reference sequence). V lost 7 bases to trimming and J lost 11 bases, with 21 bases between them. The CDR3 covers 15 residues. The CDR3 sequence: CASTDFGTQTAPLHF. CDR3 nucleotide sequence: TGTGCCAGTACTGACTTCGGGACACAAACGGCACCCCTCCACTTT.

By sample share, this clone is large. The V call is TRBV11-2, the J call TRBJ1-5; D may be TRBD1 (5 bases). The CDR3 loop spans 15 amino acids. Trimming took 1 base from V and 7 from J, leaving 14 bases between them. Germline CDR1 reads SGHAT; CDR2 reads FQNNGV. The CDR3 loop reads CASSLAQGGEQPQHF. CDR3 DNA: TGTGCCAGCAGCTTAGCCCAGGGTGGAGAACAGCCCCAGCATTTT.

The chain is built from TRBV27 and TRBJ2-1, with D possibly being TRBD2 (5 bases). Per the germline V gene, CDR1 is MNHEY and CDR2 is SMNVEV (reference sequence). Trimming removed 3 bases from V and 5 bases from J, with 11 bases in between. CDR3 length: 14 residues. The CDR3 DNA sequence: TGTGCCAGCAGTTTCTCGCGGGCGCACAATGAGCAGTTCTTC. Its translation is CASSFSRAHNEQFF.

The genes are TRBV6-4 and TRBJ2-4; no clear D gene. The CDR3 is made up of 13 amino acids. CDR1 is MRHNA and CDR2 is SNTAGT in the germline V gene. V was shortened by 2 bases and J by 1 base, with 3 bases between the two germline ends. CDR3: CASSDRAKNIQYF. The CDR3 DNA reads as TGTGCCAGCAGTGACAGGGCCAAAAACATTCAGTACTTC.

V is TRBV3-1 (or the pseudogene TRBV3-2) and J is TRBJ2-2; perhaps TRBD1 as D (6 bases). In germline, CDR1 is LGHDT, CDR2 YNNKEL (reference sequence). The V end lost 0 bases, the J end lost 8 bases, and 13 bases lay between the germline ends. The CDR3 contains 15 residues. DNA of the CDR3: TGTGCCAGCAGCCAAGATCAAACAGGGTTGGGGGAGCTGTTTTTT. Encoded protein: CASSQDQTGLGELFF.

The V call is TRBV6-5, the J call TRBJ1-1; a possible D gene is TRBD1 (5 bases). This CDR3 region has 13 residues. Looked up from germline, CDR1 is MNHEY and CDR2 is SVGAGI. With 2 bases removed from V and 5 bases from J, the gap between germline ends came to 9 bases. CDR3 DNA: TGTGCCAGCAGTTACGGGACTTCAACTGAAGCTTTCTTT. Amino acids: CASSYGTSTEAFF.

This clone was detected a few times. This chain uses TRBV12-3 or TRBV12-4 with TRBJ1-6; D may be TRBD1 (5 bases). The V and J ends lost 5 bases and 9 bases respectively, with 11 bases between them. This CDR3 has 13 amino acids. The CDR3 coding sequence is TGTGCCAGCAGTGGGACCCAAATTTCACCCCTCCACTTT. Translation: CASSGTQISPLHF.

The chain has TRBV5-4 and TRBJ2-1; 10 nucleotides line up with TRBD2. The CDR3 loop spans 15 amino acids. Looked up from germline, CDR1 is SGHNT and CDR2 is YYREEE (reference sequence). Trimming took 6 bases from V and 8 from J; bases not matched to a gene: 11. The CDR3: CASTRMTSGWHEQFF. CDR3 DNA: TGTGCCAGCACCCGGATGACTAGCGGGTGGCATGAGCAGTTCTTC.

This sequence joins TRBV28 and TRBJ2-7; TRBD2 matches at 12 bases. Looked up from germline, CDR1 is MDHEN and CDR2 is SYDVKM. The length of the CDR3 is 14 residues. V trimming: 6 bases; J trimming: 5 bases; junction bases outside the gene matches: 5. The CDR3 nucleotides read TGTGCCAGCAGCCGACTAGCGGGAGCCCACGAGCAGTACTTC. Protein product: CASSRLAGAHEQYF.

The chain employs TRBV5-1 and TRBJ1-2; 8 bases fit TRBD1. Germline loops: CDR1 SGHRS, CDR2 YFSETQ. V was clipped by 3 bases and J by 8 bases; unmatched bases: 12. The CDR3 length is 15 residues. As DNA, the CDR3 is TGCGCCAGCAGCTGGGGGGACAGGACCCGTGTCGGCTACACCTTC. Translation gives CASSWGDRTRVGYTF. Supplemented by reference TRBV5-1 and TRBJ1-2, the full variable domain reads KAGVTQTPRYLIKTRGQQVTLSCSPISGHRSVSWYQQTPGQGLQFLFEYFSETQRNKGNFPGRFSGRQFSNSRSEMNVSTLELGDSALYLCASSWGDRTRVGYTFGSGTRLTVV.

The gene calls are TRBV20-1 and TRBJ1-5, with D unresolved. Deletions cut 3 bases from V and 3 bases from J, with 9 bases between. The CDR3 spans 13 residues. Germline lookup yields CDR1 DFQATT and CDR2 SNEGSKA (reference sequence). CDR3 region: CSASGTLNQPQHF. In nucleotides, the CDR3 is TGCAGTGCTAGTGGTACCCTCAATCAGCCCCAGCATTTT.

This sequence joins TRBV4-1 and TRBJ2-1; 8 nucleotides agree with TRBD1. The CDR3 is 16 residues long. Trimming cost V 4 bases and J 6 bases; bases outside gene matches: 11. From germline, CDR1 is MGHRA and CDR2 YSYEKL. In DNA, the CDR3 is TGCGCCAGCAGCCCCCTCCGGACAGGGTACGGCAATGAGCAGTTCTTC. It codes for CASSPLRTGYGNEQFF.

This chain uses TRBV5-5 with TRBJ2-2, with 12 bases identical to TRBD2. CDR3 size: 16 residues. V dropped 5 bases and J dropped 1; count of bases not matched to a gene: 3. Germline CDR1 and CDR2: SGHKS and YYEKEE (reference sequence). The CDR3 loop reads CASSPGLAGNTGELFF. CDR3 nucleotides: TGTGCCAGCAGTCCGGGACTAGCGGGGAACACCGGGGAGCTGTTTTTT.

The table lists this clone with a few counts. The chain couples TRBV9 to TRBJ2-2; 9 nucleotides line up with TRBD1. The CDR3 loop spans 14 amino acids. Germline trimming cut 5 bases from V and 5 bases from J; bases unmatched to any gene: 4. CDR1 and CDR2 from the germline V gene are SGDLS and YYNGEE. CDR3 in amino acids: CASRGQGSTGELFF. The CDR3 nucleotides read TGTGCCAGCAGGGGACAGGGAAGTACCGGGGAGCTGTTTTTT.

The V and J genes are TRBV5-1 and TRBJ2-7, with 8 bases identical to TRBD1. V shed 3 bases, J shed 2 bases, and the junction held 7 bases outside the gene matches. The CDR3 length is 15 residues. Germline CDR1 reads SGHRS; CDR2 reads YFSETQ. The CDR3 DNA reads TGCGCCAGCAGCTCGGGACAGGAAACAACCTACGAGCAGTACTTC. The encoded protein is CASSSGQETTYEQYF. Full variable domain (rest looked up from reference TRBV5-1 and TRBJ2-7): KAGVTQTPRYLIKTRGQQVTLSCSPISGHRSVSWYQQTPGQGLQFLFEYFSETQRNKGNFPGRFSGRQFSNSRSEMNVSTLELGDSALYLCASSSGQETTYEQYFGPGTRLTVT.

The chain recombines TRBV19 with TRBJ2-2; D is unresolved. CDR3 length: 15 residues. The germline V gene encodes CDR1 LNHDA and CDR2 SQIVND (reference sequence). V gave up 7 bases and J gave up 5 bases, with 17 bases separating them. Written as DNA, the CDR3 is TGTGCCAGTAAAGGTAGCCAGTGGGAAACCGGGGAGCTGTTTTTT. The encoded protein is CASKGSQWETGELFF. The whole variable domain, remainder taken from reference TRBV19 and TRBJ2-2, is DGGITQSPKYLFRKEGQNVTLSCEQNLNHDAMYWYRQDPGQGLRLIYYSQIVNDFQKGDIAEGYSVSREKKESFPLTVTSAQKNPTAFYLCASKGSQWETGELFFGEGSRLTVL.